The TCR beta chain under discussion was sequenced for a study of blood T cells in healthy people across ages (dated by TCRdb to between 2015 and 2016). Some background on the complete study: In model experiments, roughly one uniquely barcoded TCR beta cDNA molecule per two T cells was captured by template switching. Using deep sequencing normalized with unique cDNA molecular identifiers, the study measured how TCR beta repertoire diversity changes with age. The donors were split into four age groups: young (average 16 years), middle-aged (39), aged (roughly 68) and long-lived (over 80). To avoid experimental bias, donors of different ages were randomly spread across the sequencing lanes. For two donors (one aged 18 to 30 and one aged 80 or older), the study analyzed two additional independent replicas of 1 million unique cDNA reads from the same blood draw. The full study reports these points: Estimates of total diversity from one million sequenced T cells were regarded as lower bounds and underestimates. As age increased, observed TCR beta diversity per million T cells dropped in a roughly linear way, and a significant reduction was already evident by age around 41. Compared with the aged group, the long-lived group had more naive CD4+ T cells, fewer expanded clones and increased TCR diversity, a pattern suggesting age selection. Donor CMV infection status was unknown, potentially confounding age-related changes in expanded clonotypes. Since profiling was done on bulk unsorted PBMCs, naive and antigen-experienced compartments could not be conclusively compared. There was a strong correlation between observed TCR beta diversity and the percentage of naive T cells measured by flow cytometry.

In its sample, this clonotype was seen a few times. Which antigen it targets is not known. Base qualities are not recorded, but no much larger clone differs from it by a single base. Donors were 30 to 45 systemically healthy Caucasian individuals from Russia aged roughly 6 to 95 years. Ten milliliters of peripheral blood were drawn from each donor into EDTA-treated Vacutainer tubes. Ficoll-Paque density-gradient centrifugation was used to isolate PBMCs, with at least 6.5 million per sample. Total RNA, at least 6 micrograms per sample, was extracted from PBMCs with Trizol reagent. For every donor, flow cytometry on a PBMC aliquot measured the percentage of naive CD45RAhigh/CD27high T cells. Library construction relied on 5' RACE. Instrument on record: Illumina HiSeq 2500. A second PCR of about 7 to 12 cycles was run with a J-beta primer mix and a sample-barcoded 5' primer. Each TCR beta cDNA molecule received a unique molecular identifier from a template-switch 5' adaptor carrying 12 random nucleotides. At least 3 million CDR3-containing paired-end reads were obtained from each sample. The Mint cDNA synthesis kit, primed by a TRBC-specific oligonucleotide, was used to synthesize first-strand cDNA from all RNA. Following uracil-DNA glycosylase treatment, all cDNA underwent a first 18-cycle PCR with the universal primers M1SS and BC2_uni_R. Turning to the authors' computational methods: For normalization, 1 million high-quality reads, each with a distinct molecular identifier, were randomly selected from each sample. Instead of being binned into consensus sequences, reads that shared molecular identifiers were thrown out. MiTCR, with a Q25 quality threshold and the strictest error-elimination algorithm, was used for CDR3 identification, clonotype clustering and error correction. A nonparametric unseen species model with Euler transformation was used to estimate lower-bound total TCR beta diversity. TCRdb cleaned the public reads at Q25 with fastp, built clones with MiXCR and kept in-frame beta chains. Every distinct CDR3 protein forms one entry, paired with its most common genes and DNA. TCRdb, not the original authors, processed these V and J calls. For this sample the table gives about 780,000 distinct CDR3 sequences, of which around 62% were detected only once. 25% to 35% of the sample belongs to the ten largest clones.

In the germline V gene (reference sequence), CDR1 corresponds to DFQATT and CDR2 to SNEGSKA. Trimming costs V 4 bases and J 1 base, and their ends lie 7 bases apart. Measured from the cysteine to the phenylalanine, the CDR3 is 12 residues long. This entry keeps only the CDR3 DNA: 36 bases, framed from base 1. This TCR came from a young man in good health. The chain is encoded by TRBV20-1 joined to TRBJ2-5; the best D guess is TRBD2, with 6 bases matching. What was sequenced was blood. The CDR3 region reads CSAMGGQETQYF. The nucleotides read TGCAGTGCTATGGGAGGCCAAGAGACCCAGTACTTC.